The sequence of this T cell receptor (beta chain) was determined in a study of blood T cells in healthy people across ages. Together with a sample-barcoded 5' primer, a J-beta primer mix was included in a second PCR lasting about 6 to 11 cycles. TCRdb independently ran MiXCR on the 5' RACE reads; one entry per CDR3 protein. The data show around 1,100,000 distinct CDR3 sequences, 30% to 40% seen once. The V and J ends lost 5 bases and 8 bases respectively, with 15 bases between them. Germline V CDR1 and CDR2: SGHTA, FQGNSA. CDR3 size: 14 residues. This TCR derives from a man between 18 and 29 years old in good health. Material for sequencing was blood. The V call is TRBV7-2, the J call TRBJ1-4; maybe TRBD1 (6 bases). The CDR3 nucleotides are TGTGCCAGCAGCCTAAAGGTCCAGGGGGAAAAACTGTTTTTT. Translation: CASSLKVQGEKLFF. Supplemented by reference TRBV7-2 and TRBJ1-4, the full variable domain reads GAGVSQSPSNKVTEKGKDVELRCDPISGHTALYWYRQSLGQGLEFLIYFQGNSAPDKSGLPSDRFSAERTGGSVSTLTIQRTQQEDSAVYLCASSLKVQGEKLFFGSGTQLSVL.